The TCR beta chain described here comes from a study of T cell changes during pregnancy in multiple sclerosis. This clone has just one count. Some clones are missing from TCRdb's copy, which holds only in-frame ones; the method was immunoSEQ multiplex PCR. This sample has tens of thousands of clones; under 95% occur once, and the top ten carry 1.5% to 2%. This sample comprised peripheral blood, obtained in the first trimester of pregnancy. The sequence came from a female donor in good health, enrolled as a control in a pregnancy study.

The CDR3 region is CASSQEFGAGGTWNEQFF. The CDR3 nucleotides read TGCGCCAGCAGCCAAGAGTTCGGGGCGGGGGGTACGTGGAATGAGCAGTTCTTC. The chain carries TRBV4-3 and TRBJ2-1; 8 bases align to TRBD2. The CDR3 sequence is 18 residues long. V was clipped by 0 bases and J by 7 bases; unmatched bases: 14. Germline-derived CDR1 and CDR2 are LGHNA and YSLEER.